This TCR beta chain was documented in a study of molecular identifiers for immune sequencing clone quantification. Study-wide results and caveats: Spiked TCR RNA from one Jurkat cell reportedly showed up when mixed among one million naive cells. Clones above 20 RNA copies contained over 97% of effector molecules but under 1% of naive ones.

The table lists this clonotype with a few counts. Its antigen is still unknown. Germline V gene lookup returns CDR1 SGHVS and CDR2 FNYEAQ. This CDR3 spans 13 amino acids. Trimming shortened V by 2 bases and J by 1 base, and 5 bases separated the two germline ends. CD8+CD4-CCR7+CD45RA+ cells were sorted as naive CD8 T cells. TCRdb passed the PCR reads through MiXCR, listing each CDR3 protein once. This table has hundreds of thousands of distinct CDR3 sequences, roughly 23% appearing once. The chain carries TRBV7-6 and TRBJ2-5; the D is unclear. The receptor was isolated from a human donor in good health. Some libraries in this study had Jurkat cell RNA spiked in. Sequencing was done on a sample of naive CD8+ T cells from blood, with Jurkat cell RNA spiked in. Subset specified: FACS-sorted CD8+CD4-CCR7+CD45RA+ naive T cells. CDR3 sequence reads: CASSLRPQETQYF. The CDR3 bases are TGTGCCAGCAGCTTAAGGCCCCAAGAGACCCAGTACTTC.